The 14 T cell receptor beta chains in this list originate from one sample, sequenced in a study of blood T cells in healthy people across ages. Alongside a J-beta primer mix, a sample-barcoded 5' primer served in a second PCR lasting roughly 7 to 11 cycles. TCRdb called the 5' RACE reads again in MiXCR, with one record for every CDR3 protein. The table shows 890,000 or so distinct CDR3 sequences, with around 68% occurring only once. Specimen: blood. The receptors come from a man aged 25 to 40 in good health.

This chain links TRBV25-1 with TRBJ2-4, with unresolved D. The J call is doubtful: the DNA matches TRBJ2-7 better. Per the germline V gene, CDR1 is MGHDK and CDR2 is SYGVNS. This CDR3 region has 11 residues. For the CDR3, the DNA is TGTGCCAGCACCCTAGGCTACGAGCAGTACTTC. Protein product: CASTLGYEQYF.

The V and J genes are TRBV14 and TRBJ1-6, with 8 bases that match TRBD1. V was pared by 4 bases and J by 8 bases, with 13 bases of the junction left unmatched. Germline V gene lookup returns CDR1 SGHDN and CDR2 FVKESK. The length of the CDR3 is 17 residues. The CDR3 nucleotides read TGTGCCAGCAGCCGCAGACGACGGACAGGGCCCTATTCACCCCTCCACTTT. This gives the protein CASSRRRRTGPYSPLHF.

This clonotype was detected a few times. V gene TRBV6-2 or TRBV6-3 combines with J gene TRBJ2-7; the D is unclear. The germline V and J ends were trimmed by 4 bases and 3 bases, with 7 bases remaining between them. This CDR3 spans 12 amino acids. Germline V lookup: CDR1 MNHEY, CDR2 SVGEGT. In DNA, the CDR3 is TGTGCCAGCAGTTCCGCCGTCTACGAGCAGTACTTC. This codes for CASSSAVYEQYF.

V usage is TRBV20-1 and J usage is TRBJ2-3; the D gene is possibly TRBD2 (5 bases). Trimming pared 6 bases from V and 1 base from J, leaving 8 bases between. CDR1 and CDR2 (germline): DFQATT, SNEGSKA (reference sequence). The CDR3 length is 12 residues. In DNA form, the CDR3 reads TGCAGTGCCGAGGGCGGCACAGATACGCAGTATTTT. Protein sequence: CSAEGGTDTQYF.

This chain links TRBV7-9 with TRBJ2-5, with D possibly matching TRBD2 (6 bases). The CDR3 is made up of 16 amino acids. The V end lost 5 bases, the J end lost 4 bases, and 20 bases lay between the germline ends. Germline values: CDR1 SEHNR, CDR2 FQNEAQ (reference sequence). CDR3 sequence reads: CASSPSGERVRETQYF. The CDR3 DNA is TGTGCCAGCAGCCCCTCGGGGGAAAGGGTACGAGAGACCCAGTACTTC.

V is TRBV4-3 and J is TRBJ2-3; 10 bases align to TRBD2. The length of the CDR3 is 17 residues. Germline lookup yields CDR1 LGHNA and CDR2 YSLEER. Trimming at V came to 0 bases and at J to 5 bases, leaving 8 bases not matched to a gene. In DNA, the CDR3 is TGCGCCAGCAGCCAAGATCGAGCGGGGGGGCCTGTAGATACGCAGTATTTT. Its translation is CASSQDRAGGPVDTQYF.

The V call is TRBV20-1, the J call TRBJ2-7; TRBD1 or TRBD2 may be the D gene (5 bases each). The CDR3 is 12 residues long. Germline CDR1 DFQATT, CDR2 SNEGSKA (reference sequence). The germline V and J ends were trimmed by 2 bases and 4 bases, with 9 bases remaining between them. CDR3 sequence (DNA): TGCAGTGCTAGAACAGAGGGGTACGAGCAGTACTTC. Protein product: CSARTEGYEQYF.

The chain carries TRBV20-1 and TRBJ1-5; D remains ambiguous. CDR1 and CDR2 (germline): DFQATT, SNEGSKA (reference sequence). The CDR3 length is 13 residues. V lost 6 bases and J lost 4, with 13 bases in between. This chain's CDR3 is CSAPGVGNQPQHF. In DNA, the CDR3 is TGCAGTGCCCCCGGAGTGGGGAATCAGCCCCAGCATTTT.

The chain uses TRBV27 and TRBJ1-1; a possible D gene is TRBD1 (6 bases). The CDR3 is 14 residues long. Trimming removed 2 bases from V and 4 bases from J, with 11 bases in between. Germline V CDR1 and CDR2: MNHEY, SMNVEV (reference sequence). CDR3 DNA: TGTGCCAGCAGTTTAGAGGTACAGGGCACTGAAGCTTTCTTT. This encodes CASSLEVQGTEAFF.

This clonotype has a handful of counts. This chain joins TRBV29-1 and TRBJ1-6, with 7 bases identical to TRBD1. The CDR3 runs 13 residues. Unmatched junction bases numbered 5, after V lost 6 bases and J lost 6 bases. Per germline, CDR1 SQVTM and CDR2 ANQGSEA. The CDR3 protein is CSVARDSNSPLHF. The CDR3 DNA reads as TGCAGCGTGGCCCGGGACAGTAATTCACCCCTCCACTTT.

The sample holds a few counts of this clonotype. This rearrangement joins TRBV12-3 or TRBV12-4 to TRBJ1-2; D ambiguous. This CDR3 is built from 15 residues. Deletions cut 0 bases from V and 4 bases from J, with 12 bases between. CDR3 region: CASSLAGTQSYGYTF. DNA for the CDR3: TGTGCCAGCAGTTTAGCGGGTACACAGAGCTATGGCTACACCTTC.

The chain uses TRBV5-1 and TRBJ1-4; no reliable D call. Germline lookup yields CDR1 SGHRS and CDR2 YFSETQ. V was trimmed by 4 bases and J by 8 bases, leaving 21 bases between them. The CDR3 contains 16 residues. CDR3 DNA sequence: TGCGCCAGCAGCCGAGGCCCCGGCGGCGCCGGGGAAAAACTGTTTTTT. As protein: CASSRGPGGAGEKLFF.

The table lists this clonotype with a few counts. The chain links TRBV29-1 to TRBJ2-5; D unclear. TRBJ2-7 matches the DNA end more closely, so the J call is doubtful. Germline CDR1 and CDR2: SQVTM and ANQGSEA. This CDR3 has 11 amino acids. Here the CDR3 reads CSVGLGYEQYF. The CDR3, as DNA: TGCAGCGTTGGATTGGGCTACGAGCAGTACTTC.

The chain is built from TRBV29-1 and TRBJ2-3; maybe TRBD2 (5 bases). V lost 4 bases, J lost 10 bases, and 18 bases lay in between. This CDR3 has 13 residues. Germline CDR1 reads SQVTM; CDR2 reads ANQGSEA. CDR3 amino acids: CSVGPPLEGAQYF. The CDR3 DNA sequence: TGCAGCGTTGGCCCGCCCTTAGAGGGAGCGCAGTATTTT.